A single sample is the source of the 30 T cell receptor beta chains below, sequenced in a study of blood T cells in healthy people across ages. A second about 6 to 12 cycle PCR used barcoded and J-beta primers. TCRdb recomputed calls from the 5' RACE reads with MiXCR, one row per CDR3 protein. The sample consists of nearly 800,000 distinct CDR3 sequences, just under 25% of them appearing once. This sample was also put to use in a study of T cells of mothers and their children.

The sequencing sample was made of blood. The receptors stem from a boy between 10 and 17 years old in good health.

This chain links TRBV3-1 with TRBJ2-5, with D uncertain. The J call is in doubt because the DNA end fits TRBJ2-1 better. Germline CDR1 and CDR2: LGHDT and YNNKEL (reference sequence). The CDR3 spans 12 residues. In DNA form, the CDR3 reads TGTGCCAGCAGCCCACGAGTCGATGAGCAGTTCTTC. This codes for CASSPRVDEQFF.

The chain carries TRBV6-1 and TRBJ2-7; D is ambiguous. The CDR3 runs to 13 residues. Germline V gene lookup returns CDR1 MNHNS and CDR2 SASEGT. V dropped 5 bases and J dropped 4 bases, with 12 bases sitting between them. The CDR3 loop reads CASSSLRNYEQYF. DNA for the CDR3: TGTGCCAGCAGTTCTCTCAGGAATTACGAGCAGTACTTC.

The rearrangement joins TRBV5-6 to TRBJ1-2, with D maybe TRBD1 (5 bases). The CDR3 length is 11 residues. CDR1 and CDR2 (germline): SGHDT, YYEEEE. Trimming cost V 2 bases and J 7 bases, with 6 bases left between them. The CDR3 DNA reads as TGTGCCAGCAGCTTCAGGGCTGGCTACACCTTC. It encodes CASSFRAGYTF.

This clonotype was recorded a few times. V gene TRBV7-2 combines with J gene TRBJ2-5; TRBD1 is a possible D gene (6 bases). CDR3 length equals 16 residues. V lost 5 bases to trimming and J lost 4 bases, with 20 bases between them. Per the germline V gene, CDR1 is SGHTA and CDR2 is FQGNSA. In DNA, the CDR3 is TGTGCCAGCAGCCAGGGGCGTGGGACCTGGGGAGAGACCCAGTACTTC. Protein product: CASSQGRGTWGETQYF.

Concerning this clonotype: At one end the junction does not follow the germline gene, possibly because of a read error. CDR3 DNA sequence: TGCGACAGCAGCCAAGCCGTCCGACCAGGAACCACCGGGGAGCTGTTTTTT. It is translated as CDSSQAVRPGTTGELFF. V and J are TRBV4-3 and TRBJ2-2; D is unclear. This CDR3 is built from 17 residues. Germline CDR1 LGHNA, CDR2 YSLEER.

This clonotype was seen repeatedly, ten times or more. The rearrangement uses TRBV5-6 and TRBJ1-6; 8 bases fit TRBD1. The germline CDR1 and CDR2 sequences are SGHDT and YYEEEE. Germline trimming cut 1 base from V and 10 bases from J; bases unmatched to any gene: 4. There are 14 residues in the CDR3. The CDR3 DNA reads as TGTGCCAGCAGCTTGCAGGGGGCAGAATCACCCCTCCACTTT. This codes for CASSLQGAESPLHF.

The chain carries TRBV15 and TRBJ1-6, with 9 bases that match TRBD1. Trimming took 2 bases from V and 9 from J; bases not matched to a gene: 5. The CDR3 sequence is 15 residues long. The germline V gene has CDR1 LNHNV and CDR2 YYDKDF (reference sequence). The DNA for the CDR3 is TGTGCCACCAGCAGATCCGGGACAGGGAGTTCACCCCTCCACTTT. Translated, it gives CATSRSGTGSSPLHF. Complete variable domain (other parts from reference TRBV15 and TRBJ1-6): DAMVIQNPRYQVTQFGKPVTLSCSQTLNHNVMYWYQQKSSQAPKLLFHYYDKDFNNEADTPDNFQSRRPNTSFCFLDIRSPGLGDTAMYLCATSRSGTGSSPLHFGNGTRLTVT.

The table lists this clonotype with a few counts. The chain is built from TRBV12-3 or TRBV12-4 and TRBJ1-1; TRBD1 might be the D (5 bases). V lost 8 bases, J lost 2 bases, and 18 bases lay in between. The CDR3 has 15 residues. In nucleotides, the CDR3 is TGTGCCAGCCTCTCCGGGGGTAGGTTAAACACTGAAGCTTTCTTT. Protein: CASLSGGRLNTEAFF.

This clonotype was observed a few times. The CDR3 loop reads CATSRDRTGETQYF. CDR3 coding DNA: TGTGCCACCAGCAGAGATCGGACAGGGGAGACCCAGTACTTC. This chain connects TRBV15 to TRBJ2-5, with TRBD1 matching 8 bases. CDR1 is LNHNV and CDR2 is YYDKDF in the germline V gene (reference sequence). This CDR3 comprises 14 residues. V shed 0 bases, J shed 5 bases, and the junction held 2 bases outside the gene matches.

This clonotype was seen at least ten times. The CDR3, as DNA: TGCAGTGCTAGAGTCAGGGACAGAAACACCGGGGAGCTGTTTTTT. Its translation: CSARVRDRNTGELFF. The chain carries TRBV20-1 and TRBJ2-2, with 7 bases matching TRBD1. The CDR3 consists of 15 residues. Looked up from germline, CDR1 is DFQATT and CDR2 is SNEGSKA (reference sequence). After removal of 1 base from V and 2 bases from J, the junction contained 4 bases not matched to a gene.

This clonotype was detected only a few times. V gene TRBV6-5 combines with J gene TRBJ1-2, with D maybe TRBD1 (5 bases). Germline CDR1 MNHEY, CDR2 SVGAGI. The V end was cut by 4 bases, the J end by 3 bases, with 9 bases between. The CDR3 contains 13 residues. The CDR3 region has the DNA TGTGCCAGCAGTTGGGACGGATACTATGGCTACACCTTC. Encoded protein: CASSWDGYYGYTF.

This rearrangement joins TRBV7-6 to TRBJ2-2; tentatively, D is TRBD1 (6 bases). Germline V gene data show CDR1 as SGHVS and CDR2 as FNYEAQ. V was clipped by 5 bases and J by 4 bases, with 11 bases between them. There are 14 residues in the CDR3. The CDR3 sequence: CASSADRSTGELFF. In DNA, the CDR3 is TGTGCCAGCAGCGCAGACAGGTCCACCGGGGAGCTGTTTTTT.

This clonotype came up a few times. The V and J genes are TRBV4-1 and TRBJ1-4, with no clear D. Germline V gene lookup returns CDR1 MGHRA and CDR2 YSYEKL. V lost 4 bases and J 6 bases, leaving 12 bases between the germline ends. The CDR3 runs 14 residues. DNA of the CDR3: TGCGCCAGCAGCCCCGACGGAGCATATGAAAAACTGTTTTTT. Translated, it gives CASSPDGAYEKLFF.

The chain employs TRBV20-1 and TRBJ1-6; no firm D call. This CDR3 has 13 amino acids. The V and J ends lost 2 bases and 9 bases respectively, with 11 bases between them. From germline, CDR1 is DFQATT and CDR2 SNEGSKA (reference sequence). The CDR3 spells CSARSSRASPLHF. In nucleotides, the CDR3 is TGCAGTGCTAGATCCTCGAGGGCTTCACCCCTCCACTTT.

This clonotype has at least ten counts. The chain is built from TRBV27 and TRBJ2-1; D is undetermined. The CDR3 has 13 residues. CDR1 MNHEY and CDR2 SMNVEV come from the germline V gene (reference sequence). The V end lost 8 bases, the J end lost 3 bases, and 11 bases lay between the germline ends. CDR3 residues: CASSLGFYNEQFF. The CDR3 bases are TGTGCCAGCTCCCTTGGATTCTACAATGAGCAGTTCTTC.

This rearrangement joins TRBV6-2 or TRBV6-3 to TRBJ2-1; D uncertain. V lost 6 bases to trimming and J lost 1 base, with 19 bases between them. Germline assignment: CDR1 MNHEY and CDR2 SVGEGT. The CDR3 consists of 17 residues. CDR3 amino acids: CASSSHKTFPSYNEQFF. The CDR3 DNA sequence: TGTGCCAGCAGCTCCCACAAGACTTTCCCTTCCTACAATGAGCAGTTCTTC.

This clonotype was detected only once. The CDR3 reads CASRTRPGQGAKYNEQFF. The DNA for the CDR3 is TGTGCCAGCAGGACAAGACCGGGACAGGGGGCGAAGTACAATGAGCAGTTCTTC. The chain joins TRBV3-1 to TRBJ2-1, with 12 bases identical to TRBD1. Germline V CDR1 and CDR2: LGHDT, YNNKEL (reference sequence). There are 18 residues in the CDR3. With V trimmed by 6 bases and J by 4 bases, 13 bases remained unmatched.

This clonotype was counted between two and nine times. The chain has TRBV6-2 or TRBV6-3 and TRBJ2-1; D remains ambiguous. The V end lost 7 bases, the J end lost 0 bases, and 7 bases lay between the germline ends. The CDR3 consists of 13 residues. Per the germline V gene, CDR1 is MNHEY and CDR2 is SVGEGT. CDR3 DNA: TGTGCCAGCACGATAAGCTCCTACAATGAGCAGTTCTTC. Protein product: CASTISSYNEQFF.

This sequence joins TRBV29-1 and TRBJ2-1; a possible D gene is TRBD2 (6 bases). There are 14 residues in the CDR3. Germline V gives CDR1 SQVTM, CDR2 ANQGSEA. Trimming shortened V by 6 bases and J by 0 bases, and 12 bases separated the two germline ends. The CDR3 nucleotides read TGCAGCGTCCGGGAGCTTAGCTCCTACAATGAGCAGTTCTTC. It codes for CSVRELSSYNEQFF.

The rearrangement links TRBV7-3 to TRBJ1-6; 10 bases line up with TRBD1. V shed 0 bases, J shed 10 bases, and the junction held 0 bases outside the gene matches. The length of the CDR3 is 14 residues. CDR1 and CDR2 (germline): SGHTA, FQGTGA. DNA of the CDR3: TGTGCCAGCAGCTTAACGGGACAGGGGTCACCCCTCCACTTT. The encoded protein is CASSLTGQGSPLHF.

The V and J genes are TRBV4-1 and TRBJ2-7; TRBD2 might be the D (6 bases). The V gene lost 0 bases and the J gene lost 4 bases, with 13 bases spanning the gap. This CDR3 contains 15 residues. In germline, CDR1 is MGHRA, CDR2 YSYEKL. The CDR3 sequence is CASSQEFASEYEQYF. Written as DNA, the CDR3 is TGCGCCAGCAGCCAAGAATTTGCTAGCGAGTACGAGCAGTACTTC.

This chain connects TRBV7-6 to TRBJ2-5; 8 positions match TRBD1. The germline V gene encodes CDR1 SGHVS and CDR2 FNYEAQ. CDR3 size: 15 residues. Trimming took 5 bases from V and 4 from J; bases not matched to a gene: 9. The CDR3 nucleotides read TGTGCCAGCAGCCCCAACCAGGGGGCTGGAGAGACCCAGTACTTC. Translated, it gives CASSPNQGAGETQYF. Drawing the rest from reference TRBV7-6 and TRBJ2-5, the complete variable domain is GAGVSQSPRYKVTKRGQDVALRCDPISGHVSLYWYRQALGQGPEFLTYFNYEAQQDKSGLPNDRFSAERPEGSISTLTIQRTEQRDSAMYRCASSPNQGAGETQYFGPGTRLLVL.

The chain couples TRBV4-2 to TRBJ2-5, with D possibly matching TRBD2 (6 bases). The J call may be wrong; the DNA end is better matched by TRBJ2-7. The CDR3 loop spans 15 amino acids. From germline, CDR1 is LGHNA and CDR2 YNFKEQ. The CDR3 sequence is CASSQGTGDAYEQYF. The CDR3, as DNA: TGTGCCAGCAGCCAAGGGACGGGGGACGCCTACGAGCAGTACTTC.

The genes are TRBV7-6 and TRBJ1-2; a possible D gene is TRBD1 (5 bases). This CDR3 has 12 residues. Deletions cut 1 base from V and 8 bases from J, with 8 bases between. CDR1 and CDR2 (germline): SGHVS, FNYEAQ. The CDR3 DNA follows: TGTGCCAGCAGCTTAGAGGGGTTGGGCTACACCTTC. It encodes CASSLEGLGYTF.

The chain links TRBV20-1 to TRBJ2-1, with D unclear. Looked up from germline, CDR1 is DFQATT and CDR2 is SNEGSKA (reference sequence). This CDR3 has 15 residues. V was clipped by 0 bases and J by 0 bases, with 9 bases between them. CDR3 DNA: TGCAGTGCTAGAGATCCGGAGAGCTCCTACAATGAGCAGTTCTTC. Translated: CSARDPESSYNEQFF.

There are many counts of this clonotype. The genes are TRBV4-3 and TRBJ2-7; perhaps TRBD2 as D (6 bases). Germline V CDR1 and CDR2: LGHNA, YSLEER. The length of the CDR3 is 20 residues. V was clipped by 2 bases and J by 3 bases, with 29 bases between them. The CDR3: CASSQRWALPWTGVGYEQYF. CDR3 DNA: TGCGCCAGCAGCCAAAGGTGGGCCTTGCCTTGGACGGGAGTGGGCTACGAGCAGTACTTC.

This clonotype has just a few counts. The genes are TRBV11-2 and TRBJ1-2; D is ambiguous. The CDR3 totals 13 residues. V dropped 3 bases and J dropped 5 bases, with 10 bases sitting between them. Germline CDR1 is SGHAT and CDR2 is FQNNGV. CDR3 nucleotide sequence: TGTGCCAGCAGCTTGAATTTAGGGTATGGCTACACCTTC. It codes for CASSLNLGYGYTF.

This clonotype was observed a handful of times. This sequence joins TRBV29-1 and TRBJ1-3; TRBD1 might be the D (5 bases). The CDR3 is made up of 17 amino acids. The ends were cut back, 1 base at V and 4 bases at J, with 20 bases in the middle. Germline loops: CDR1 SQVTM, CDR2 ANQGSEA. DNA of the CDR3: TGCAGCGTTGAAGGTGGTCGGGGGGACGCCGACGGAAACACCATATATTTT. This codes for CSVEGGRGDADGNTIYF.

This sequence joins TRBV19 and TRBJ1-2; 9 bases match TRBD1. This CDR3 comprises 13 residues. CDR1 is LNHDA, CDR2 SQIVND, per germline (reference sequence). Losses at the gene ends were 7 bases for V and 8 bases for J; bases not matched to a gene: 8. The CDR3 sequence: CASTRDRVTGYTF. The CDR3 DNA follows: TGTGCCAGTACCCGGGACAGGGTGACCGGCTACACCTTC.

CDR3 sequence reads: CSVEGGRPTGELFF. CDR3 nucleotide sequence: TGCAGCGTTGAAGGCGGGAGACCTACCGGGGAGCTGTTTTTT. This sequence joins TRBV29-1 and TRBJ2-2; TRBD2 agrees at 7 bases. Germline CDR1 reads SQVTM; CDR2 reads ANQGSEA. The CDR3 extends over 14 amino acids. V gave up 1 base and J gave up 5 bases; unmatched junction bases: 4.